This T cell receptor beta chain stems from a study of shared clonotypes between healthy human individuals. Some clones are missing from TCRdb's copy, which holds only in-frame ones; the method was immunoSEQ multiplex PCR. The table has about 680,000 clones, around 90% seen once; the top ten hold more than 20%. Germline lookup yields CDR1 PRHDT and CDR2 FYEKMQ (reference sequence). CDR3 length: 16 amino acids. V was pared by 0 bases and J by 0 bases, with 11 bases between. Naive CD8 populations comprised CD45RO-negative cells positively selected for CCR7, excluding terminally differentiated effector memory CD45RA+ cells.

The clonotype originates from a man aged 30 to 45 in good health. The V call is TRBV13, the J call TRBJ1-1; TRBD1 might be the D (5 bases). The sequenced sample was naive CD8+ T cells sorted from blood. CDR3 DNA: TGTGCCAGCAGCTTAGGCTCGGAAGGGGTGAACACTGAAGCTTTCTTT. As protein: CASSLGSEGVNTEAFF.